This T cell receptor beta chain was found in a study of T cells in Graves' hyperthyroidism and ophthalmopathy. About the research overall: Peripheral blood sampling occurred at initial diagnosis, before any treatment.

What was amplified from RNA transcripts were TCR beta CDR3 regions. The primer set for the first-round RT-PCR of the TCR CDR3 was HTBI. One entry per CDR3 protein, called by TCRdb with MiXCR from the multiplex PCR reads. The sample contains some 250,000 distinct CDR3 sequences, approximately 14% of which appear only once. There are many counts of this clonotype. Its antigen remains unknown. This CDR3 contains 13 residues. The V and J ends lost 6 bases and 7 bases respectively, with 18 bases between them. Germline V gene sequence: CDR1 SQVTM, CDR2 ANQGSEA. Study findings and constraints: By a 13 V-J model, ophthalmopathy was set apart from stable hyperthyroidism.

Before ophthalmopathy appeared, progressors gave blood at initial hyperthyroidism diagnosis. It was roughly 10 ml of fresh peripheral blood that supplied the PBMCs. The gene calls are TRBV29-1 and TRBJ1-2, with D perhaps TRBD1 (6 bases). Sequenced material: blood. The origin of this receptor is a woman aged 50 to 60 with Graves' hyperthyroidism that later progressed to Graves' ophthalmopathy. The CDR3 bases are TGCAGCGTCCCCCCAGGGGTGGAAGGTGGCTACACCTTC. It yields the protein CSVPPGVEGGYTF.